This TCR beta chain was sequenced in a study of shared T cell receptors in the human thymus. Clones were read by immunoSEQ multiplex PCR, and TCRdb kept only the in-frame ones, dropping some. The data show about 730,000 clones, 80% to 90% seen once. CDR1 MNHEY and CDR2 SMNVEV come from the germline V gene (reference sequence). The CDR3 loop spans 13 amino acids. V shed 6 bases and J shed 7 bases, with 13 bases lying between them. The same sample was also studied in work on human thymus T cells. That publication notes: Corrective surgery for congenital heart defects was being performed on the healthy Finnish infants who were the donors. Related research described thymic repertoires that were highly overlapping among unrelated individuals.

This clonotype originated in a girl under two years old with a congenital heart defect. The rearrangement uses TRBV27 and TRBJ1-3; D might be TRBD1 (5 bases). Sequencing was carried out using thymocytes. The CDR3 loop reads CASRDTLWNTIYF. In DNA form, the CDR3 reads TGTGCCAGCAGGGACACACTTTGGAACACCATATATTTT.